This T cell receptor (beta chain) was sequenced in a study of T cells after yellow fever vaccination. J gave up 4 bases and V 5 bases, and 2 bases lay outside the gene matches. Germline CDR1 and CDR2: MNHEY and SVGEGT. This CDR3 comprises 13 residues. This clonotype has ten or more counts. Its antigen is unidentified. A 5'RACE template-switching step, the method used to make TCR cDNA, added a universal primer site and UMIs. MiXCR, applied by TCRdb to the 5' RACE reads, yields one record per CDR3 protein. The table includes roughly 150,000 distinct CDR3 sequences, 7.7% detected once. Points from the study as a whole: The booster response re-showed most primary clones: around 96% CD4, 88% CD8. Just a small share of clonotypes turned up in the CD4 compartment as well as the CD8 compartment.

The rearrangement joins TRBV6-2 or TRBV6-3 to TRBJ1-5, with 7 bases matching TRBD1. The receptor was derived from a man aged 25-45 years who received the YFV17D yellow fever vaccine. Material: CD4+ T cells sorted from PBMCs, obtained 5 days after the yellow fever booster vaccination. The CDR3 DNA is TGTGCCAGCAGTGTACAGGGGAATCAGCCCCAGCATTTT. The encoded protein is CASSVQGNQPQHF.